Listed below are T cell receptor beta chains from one sample, sequenced in a study of T cell changes during pregnancy in multiple sclerosis. Data came from immunoSEQ multiplex PCR; TCRdb stores just in-frame clones and leaves some out. The sample yields 35,000 to 45,000 clones, around 90% seen once. The sequencing here drew on CD4+ T cells from peripheral blood mononuclear cells, taken in the third trimester of pregnancy. These receptors were taken from a female donor with multiple sclerosis, enrolled in a pregnancy study. CDR3s include the opening cysteine and the closing phenylalanine or tryptophan. The D gene is left open where the match is weak. Clone size is stated in some rows and not others, as once, few, many or a class when expanded.

CDR3aa,CDR3nt,abundance,j_gene,d_gene,v_gene
CASSSQSNTEAFF,TGCGCCAGCAGCTCACAATCGAACACTGAAGCTTTCTTT,-,TRBJ1-1,-,TRBV5-1
CAISPGGDGNYGYTF,TGTGCCATCAGCCCAGGGGGTGATGGGAACTATGGCTACACCTTC,-,TRBJ1-2,TRBD1,TRBV10-3
CASSLALAETQYF,TGTGCCAGCAGCTTGGCCCTTGCGGAGACCCAGTACTTC,-,TRBJ2-5,-,TRBV5-4
CASGYRGSGEQFF,TGTGCCAGCGGTTACAGGGGAAGTGGTGAGCAGTTCTTC,once,TRBJ2-1,TRBD1,TRBV2
CASSQHTQGRTEAFF,TGCGCCAGCAGCCAACATACTCAGGGGCGCACTGAAGCTTTCTTT,-,TRBJ1-1,-,TRBV4-1
CSVGRLADSFPTQYF,TGCAGCGTTGGGAGGCTAGCGGACTCCTTCCCTACGCAGTATTTT,-,TRBJ2-3,TRBD2,TRBV29-1
CASSKDPGIYYGYTF,TGTGCCAGCAGCAAAGATCCGGGGATCTACTATGGCTACACCTTC,-,TRBJ1-2,-,TRBV21-1
CASSPLASPETQYF,TGTGCCAGCAGTCCACTAGCGTCCCCCGAGACCCAGTACTTC,once,TRBJ2-5,TRBD2,TRBV5-4
CASSEARKEYF,TGTGCCAGCAGTGAAGCGCGGAAGGAGTACTTC,-,TRBJ2-7,-,TRBV2
CASSVPGTGNEQYF,TGCGCCAGCAGCGTACCCGGGACAGGGAACGAGCAGTACTTC,-,TRBJ2-7,TRBD1,TRBV5-1
CASSLTSGPQYF,TGCGCCAGCAGCTTGACTAGCGGCCCCCAGTACTTC,-,TRBJ2-5,TRBD2,TRBV5-1
CASRLGQGAGYTF,TGTGCCAGCAGGCTTGGACAGGGGGCAGGCTACACCTTC,-,TRBJ1-2,TRBD1,TRBV2
CASRQRLAKNIQYF,TGTGCCAGCAGACAGAGATTAGCCAAAAACATTCAGTACTTC,-,TRBJ2-4,-,TRBV5-8
CASSLFGTSRRHNEQFF,TGTGCCAGCAGCTTATTCGGGACTTCTCGTCGACACAATGAGCAGTTCTTC,-,TRBJ2-1,-,TRBV11-1
CASSLAGRRNQPQHF,TGTGCCAGCAGCTTGGCAGGGCGCCGCAATCAGCCCCAGCATTTT,-,TRBJ1-5,-,TRBV7-9
CASSGLGILGRTDTQYF,TGTGCCAGCAGCGGACTAGGGATCCTTGGGAGGACAGATACGCAGTATTTT,-,TRBJ2-3,TRBD2,TRBV27
CASSLEAGVDGYEQYF,TGTGCCAGCAGCTTAGAAGCGGGAGTTGACGGCTACGAGCAGTACTTC,-,TRBJ2-7,TRBD2,TRBV7-2
CASSRGARSETQYF,TGTGCCAGCAGTCGGGGGGCACGTTCAGAGACCCAGTACTTC,-,TRBJ2-5,-,TRBV9
CAWSGASGKENIQYF,TGTGCCTGGAGTGGCGCTAGCGGGAAGGAAAACATTCAGTACTTC,-,TRBJ2-4,TRBD2,TRBV30